This entry concerns a single T cell receptor (beta chain). The sample comes from a study of T-cell memory formation after mild COVID-19. CDR1 and CDR2 (germline): DFQATT, SNEGSKA (reference sequence). V shed 5 bases and J 10 bases; nucleotides not matched to a gene: 8. The CDR3 has 13 residues. TCRdb passed the 5' RACE reads through MiXCR, listing each CDR3 protein once. Of about 410,000 distinct CDR3 sequences listed, around 17% were seen once; the top ten hold 20% to 25%. Sample: PBMCs or a T cell subset sorted from them (not recorded which). The chain links TRBV20-1 to TRBJ1-6, with 7 bases aligning to TRBD1. This TCR was recovered from a man between 18 and 29 years old who had mild COVID-19 (a few samples of this study predate the infection). Cell type and time point are not known. The CDR3 protein is CSAPKGAQSPLHF. The DNA for the CDR3 is TGCAGTGCTCCGAAGGGGGCGCAGTCACCCCTCCACTTT.